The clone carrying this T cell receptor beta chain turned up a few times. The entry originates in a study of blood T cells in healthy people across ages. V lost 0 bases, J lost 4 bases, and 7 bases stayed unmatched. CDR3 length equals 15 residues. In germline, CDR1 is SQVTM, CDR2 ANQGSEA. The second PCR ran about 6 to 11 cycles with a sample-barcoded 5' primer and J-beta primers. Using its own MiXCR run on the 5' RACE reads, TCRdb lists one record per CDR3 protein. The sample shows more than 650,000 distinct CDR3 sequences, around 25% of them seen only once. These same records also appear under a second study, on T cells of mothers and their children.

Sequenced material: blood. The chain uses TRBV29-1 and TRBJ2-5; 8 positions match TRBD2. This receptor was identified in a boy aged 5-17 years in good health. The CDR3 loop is CSVEDQGGRRETQYF. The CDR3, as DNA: TGCAGCGTTGAAGATCAGGGCGGGAGGCGAGAGACCCAGTACTTC.